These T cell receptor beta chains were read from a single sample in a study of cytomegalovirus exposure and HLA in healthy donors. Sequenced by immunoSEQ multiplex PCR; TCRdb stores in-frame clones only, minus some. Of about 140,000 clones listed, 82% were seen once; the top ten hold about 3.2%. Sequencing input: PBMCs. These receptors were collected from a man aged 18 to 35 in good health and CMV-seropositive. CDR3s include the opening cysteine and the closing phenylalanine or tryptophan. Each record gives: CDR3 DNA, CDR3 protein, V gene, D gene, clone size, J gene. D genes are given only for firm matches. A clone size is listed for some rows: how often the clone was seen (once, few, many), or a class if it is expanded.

TGTGCCAGTAGAGCCCCTGGACAGGGACCTTCCTACGAGCAGTACTTC CASRAPGQGPSYEQYF TRBV19 TRBD1 . TRBJ2-7
TGTGCCAGCAGCCCACAGGACACGGCGTACGAGCAGTACTTC CASSPQDTAYEQYF TRBV5-6 . . TRBJ2-7
TGTGCCAGCAGTCCAACGGGATATGAGCAGTTCTTC CASSPTGYEQFF TRBV27 . . TRBJ2-1
TGCGCCAGCAGCCAAGGGAGGATCCCTGAAGCTTTCTTT CASSQGRIPEAFF TRBV4-1 . . TRBJ1-1
TGTGCCAGTAAGACCTCAGCGAGCTCCTACAATGAGCAGTTCTTC CASKTSASSYNEQFF TRBV19 . few TRBJ2-1
TGTGCCAGCAGCTTAGCTGGGACACGAAGGTGGGGAATGGGGGAGCAGTACTTC CASSLAGTRRWGMGEQYF TRBV11-3 . . TRBJ2-5
TGTGCCAGCAGTCCGGGACAGGGGGATACCGGGGAGCTGTTTTTT CASSPGQGDTGELFF TRBV27 TRBD1 . TRBJ2-2
TGTGCCAGCAGCTTTAACAGAAGGGAGCTGTTTTTT CASSFNRRELFF TRBV7-6 . . TRBJ2-2
TGTGCCAGCAGCCCAGTGGGACAGGGAAGTGGCTACACCTTC CASSPVGQGSGYTF TRBV28 TRBD1 . TRBJ1-2
TGCAGCGTGGGGGGGATTAGACTAGCGGGAGGGATCACCTACAATGAGCAGTTCTTC CSVGGIRLAGGITYNEQFF TRBV29-1 TRBD2 . TRBJ2-1
TGTGCCAGTAGTATTAAGGGACAGGGGGCCTTCGAGCAGTACTTC CASSIKGQGAFEQYF TRBV19 TRBD1 . TRBJ2-7
TGTGCCAGCAGTTACCGGCAGGGCTACGAGCAGTACTTC CASSYRQGYEQYF TRBV6-5 . few TRBJ2-7
TGTGCCAGCAGTTTACCGGGGACGAACACCGGGGAGCTGTTTTTT CASSLPGTNTGELFF TRBV28 . . TRBJ2-2
TGTGCCATCAGTGGCCGGGACAGGGGCTACGAGCAGTACTTC CAISGRDRGYEQYF TRBV10-3 TRBD1 . TRBJ2-7
TGTGCCAGCAGTCCTTTTGACAGGAACACCGGGGAGCTGTTTTTT CASSPFDRNTGELFF TRBV28 . . TRBJ2-2
TGTGCCAGCAGCTTGGGGAGGGGGCTCGAAGGAAACACCATATATTTT CASSLGRGLEGNTIYF TRBV5-6 TRBD1 . TRBJ1-3
TGTGCCAGCAGCTCTTACCGGTCCAGGGTCTCGAACAATGAGCAGTTCTTC CASSSYRSRVSNNEQFF TRBV5-6 . . TRBJ2-1
TGTGCCAGCAGTTGGACTGGGGGAGGGCAGTTCTTC CASSWTGGGQFF TRBV7-2 . few TRBJ2-1
TGTGCCAGCAGTGAAGAGTGGCAGTCTAATGAAAAACTGTTTTTT CASSEEWQSNEKLFF TRBV6-1 . once TRBJ1-4
TGTGCCAGCAGCTTGGTTCCGGGGGAGACCCAGTACTTC CASSLVPGETQYF TRBV5-4 . once TRBJ2-5
TGCGCCAGCAGCCCGACAGGGTCCTACTACGAGCAGTACTTC CASSPTGSYYEQYF TRBV5-1 TRBD1 . TRBJ2-7
TGTGCCAGCGCCCAGGGATGGTCCGAGCAGTACTTC CASAQGWSEQYF TRBV27 . . TRBJ2-7
TGTGCCAGCTCACCGTATTGGACAGGGCAAACCTACGAGCAGTACTTC CASSPYWTGQTYEQYF TRBV18 TRBD1 . TRBJ2-7
TGTGCCAGCAGTGGTACGGGACAGGGGATCGGTGGCTACACCTTC CASSGTGQGIGGYTF TRBV2 TRBD1 . TRBJ1-2
TGTGCCAGCAGCGGACAGGGGACCCTCCTGGCTGGAAACACCATATATTTT CASSGQGTLLAGNTIYF TRBV9 TRBD1 . TRBJ1-3